The next 6 T cell receptor beta chains were all read from a single sample in a study of shared clonotypes between healthy human individuals. TCRdb keeps only in-frame clones here, not all; method: immunoSEQ multiplex PCR. This sample has around 560,000 clones, with 90% to 95% found just once. Positively selected for CCR7, the CD45RO-negative cells used as naive CD8 cells excluded terminally differentiated effector memory CD45RA+ cells. Material: naive CD8+ T cells sorted from blood. These receptors came from a woman aged 25-40 years in good health.

The chain joins TRBV27 to TRBJ2-1, with 8 bases identical to TRBD2. V was pared by 5 bases and J by 5 bases, with 11 bases of the junction left unmatched. Germline V CDR1 and CDR2: MNHEY, SMNVEV (reference sequence). This CDR3 comprises 16 residues. The CDR3 DNA reads as TGTGCCAGCAGTCGACGGGGAGCGGGAGTCCACAATGAGCAGTTCTTC. Amino acid sequence: CASSRRGAGVHNEQFF.

Worth noting for this clone: The identical CDR3 is also encoded by other nucleotide sequences in the sample. The chain joins TRBV6-6 to TRBJ2-7; D possibly corresponds to TRBD2 (5 bases). Germline CDR1 is MNHNY and CDR2 is SVGAGI (reference sequence). The CDR3 runs 15 residues. Trimming cost V 0 bases and J 1 base, with 10 bases left between them. This CDR3 reads CASSYSSGSSYEQYF. CDR3 DNA: TGTGCCAGCAGTTACTCGAGCGGATCTTCCTACGAGCAGTACTTC.

This rearrangement joins TRBV6-5 to TRBJ2-7; 11 positions agree with TRBD1. Losses at the gene ends were 10 bases for V and 1 base for J; bases not matched to a gene: 6. The CDR3 covers 14 residues. The germline V gene encodes CDR1 MNHEY and CDR2 SVGAGI. CDR3 in amino acids: CATLGQGGSYEQYF. CDR3 bases: TGTGCCACCCTGGGACAGGGGGGTTCCTACGAGCAGTACTTC.

The chain combines TRBV13 with TRBJ1-1; D call uncertain. The ends were cut back, 5 bases at V and 4 bases at J, with 5 bases in the middle. In germline, CDR1 is PRHDT, CDR2 FYEKMQ (reference sequence). CDR3 length: 11 amino acids. The CDR3 region has the DNA TGTGCCAGCAGCGGGGTCACTGAAGCTTTCTTT. Its translation is CASSGVTEAFF. Complete variable domain (other parts from reference TRBV13 and TRBJ1-1): AAGVIQSPRHLIKEKRETATLKCYPIPRHDTVYWYQQGPGQDPQFLISFYEKMQSDKGSIPDRFSAQQFSDYHSELNMSSLELGDSALYFCASSGVTEAFFGQGTRLTVV.

The chain links TRBV5-4 to TRBJ2-1; D not resolved. Germline V gene lookup returns CDR1 SGHNT and CDR2 YYREEE (reference sequence). The V gene lost 4 bases and the J gene lost 2 bases, with 10 bases spanning the gap. The CDR3 spans 14 residues. Written as DNA, the CDR3 is TGTGCCAGCAGCCCGGTATCGGCCTACAATGAGCAGTTCTTC. Protein product: CASSPVSAYNEQFF.

The chain couples TRBV7-9 to TRBJ2-5; D unclear. This CDR3 comprises 11 residues. Germline-derived CDR1 and CDR2 are SEHNR and FQNEAQ (reference sequence). Trimming took 10 bases from V and 5 from J, leaving 11 bases between them. CDR3 sequence reads: CATELRETQYF. As DNA, the CDR3 is TGTGCCACCGAGCTTAGGGAGACCCAGTACTTC.